A single sample is the source of the 6 T cell receptor beta chains below, sequenced in a study of cytomegalovirus exposure and HLA in healthy donors. Vbeta (60) and Jbeta (13) primers were used in the PCR. Data came from immunoSEQ multiplex PCR; TCRdb stores just in-frame clones and leaves some out. The sample has 150,000 to 200,000 clones; roughly 80% are singletons. The sequencing input was PBMCs. These receptors all come from a woman younger than 35 in good health and CMV-seropositive.

The J gene is TRBJ1-1, the V gene TRBV2; possible D gene TRBD1, 5 bases. V lost 7 bases, J lost 1 base, and 19 bases lay in between. The length of the CDR3 is 16 residues. Germline CDR1 SNHLY, CDR2 FYNNEI. CDR3 bases: TGTGCCAGCATAACGGGGGTGGTTCGGGCGAACACTGAAGCTTTCTTT. Translation: CASITGVVRANTEAFF.

The rearrangement links TRBV19 to TRBJ2-5; no definite D call. Germline lookup yields CDR1 LNHDA and CDR2 SQIVND (reference sequence). V was trimmed by 4 bases and J by 5 bases, leaving 8 bases between them. This CDR3 region has 12 residues. CDR3 loop: CASSKDIETQYF. The CDR3 region has the DNA TGTGCCAGTAGTAAAGACATCGAGACCCAGTACTTC.

V gene TRBV25-1 combines with J gene TRBJ1-6, with TRBD1 identical over 7 bases. This CDR3 has 14 amino acids. V was pared by 4 bases and J by 6 bases, with 3 bases of the junction left unmatched. Germline V gene data show CDR1 as MGHDK and CDR2 as SYGVNS. This CDR3 reads CASSVRDSNSPLHF. The CDR3, as DNA: TGTGCCAGCAGTGTCCGGGACAGTAATTCACCCCTCCACTTT.

In its sample, this clone was seen once. The genes are TRBV7-9 and TRBJ2-1, with D perhaps matching TRBD1 (5 bases). CDR1 SEHNR and CDR2 FQNEAQ come from the germline V gene (reference sequence). V was clipped by 7 bases and J by 2 bases, with 15 bases between them. This CDR3 contains 15 residues. CDR3 amino acids: CASTPLQETYNEQFF. In nucleotides, the CDR3 is TGTGCCAGCACGCCCCTACAGGAGACCTACAATGAGCAGTTCTTC. Full variable domain (remainder filled in from reference TRBV7-9 and TRBJ2-1): DTGVSQNPRHKITKRGQNVTFRCDPISEHNRLYWYRQTLGQGPEFLTYFQNEAQLEKSRLLSDRFSAERPKGSFSTLEIQRTEQGDSAMYLCASTPLQETYNEQFFGPGTRLTVL.

The chain couples TRBV5-1 to TRBJ2-7; a possible D gene is TRBD2 (5 bases). The CDR3 runs to 13 residues. V shed 2 bases and J shed 3 bases, with 9 bases lying between them. The germline V gene has CDR1 SGHRS and CDR2 YFSETQ. CDR3 sequence (DNA): TGCGCCAGCAGCTTTGAACTAGGCTACGAGCAGTACTTC. Translating it yields CASSFELGYEQYF. Combining the CDR3 with reference TRBV5-1 and TRBJ2-7 gives the whole variable domain KAGVTQTPRYLIKTRGQQVTLSCSPISGHRSVSWYQQTPGQGLQFLFEYFSETQRNKGNFPGRFSGRQFSNSRSEMNVSTLELGDSALYLCASSFELGYEQYFGPGTRLTVT.

CDR3 DNA sequence: TGTGCCAGCAGTTACGCAGGGATAAATCAGCCCCAGCATTTT. Encoded protein: CASSYAGINQPQHF. The chain has TRBV6-5 and TRBJ1-5; TRBD1 is a possible D gene (5 bases). The CDR3 sequence is 14 residues long. Germline assignment: CDR1 MNHEY and CDR2 SVGAGI. V was trimmed by 2 bases and J by 4 bases, leaving 9 bases between them.